The present TCR beta chain was sequenced within a study of blood T cell repertoires in COVID-19. Study-level background: Acute and convalescent COVID-19 samples came from the United States, Italy and Spain.

Individuals aged about 18 to 90 years were recruited from fewer than 25 US areas. Recovered participants had two consecutive negative NP/OP PCR tests, healthcare professional clearance, or symptom resolution. This clone was seen once. Study processing details: For nucleated cells, counts were estimated from reference gene primer amplification. TCRdb keeps only in-frame clones here, not all; method: immunoSEQ multiplex PCR. The V and J calls and clone size were taken over from that table, and D and trimming were inferred from the DNA. Of more than 200,000 clones in the sample, around 84% were seen once. Deletions cut 1 base from V and 4 bases from J, with 13 bases between. Germline CDR1 and CDR2: LGHNT and FRNRAP. The CDR3 is made up of 15 amino acids.

V usage is TRBV12-5 and J usage is TRBJ1-2; D unclear. The material sequenced was PBMCs or T cells enriched from blood (not recorded which). The sequence came from a woman aged 45 to 65 who had recovered from COVID-19. The CDR3 DNA reads TGTGCTAGTGGTTTGGCCGTTCCCGGTCGCTATGGCTACACCTTC. Translating it yields CASGLAVPGRYGYTF.